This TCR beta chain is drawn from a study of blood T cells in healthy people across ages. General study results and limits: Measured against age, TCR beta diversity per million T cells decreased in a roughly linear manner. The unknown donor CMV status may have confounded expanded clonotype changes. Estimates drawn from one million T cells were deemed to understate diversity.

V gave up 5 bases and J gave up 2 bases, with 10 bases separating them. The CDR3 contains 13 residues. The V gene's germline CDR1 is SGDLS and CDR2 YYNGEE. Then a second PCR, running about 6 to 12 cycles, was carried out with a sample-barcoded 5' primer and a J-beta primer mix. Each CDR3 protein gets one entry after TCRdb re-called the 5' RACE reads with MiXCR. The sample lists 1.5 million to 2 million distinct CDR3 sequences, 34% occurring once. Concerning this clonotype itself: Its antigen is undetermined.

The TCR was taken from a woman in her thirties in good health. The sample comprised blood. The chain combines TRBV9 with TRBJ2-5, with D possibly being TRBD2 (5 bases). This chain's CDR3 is CASSAGIQETQYF. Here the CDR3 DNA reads TGTGCCAGCAGTGCCGGGATACAAGAGACCCAGTACTTC.